The next 2 T cell receptor beta chains were all read from a single sample in a study of T cells in localized non-small cell lung cancer. The protocol was immunoSEQ multiplex PCR, while the TCRdb copy is restricted to in-frame clones and leaves out a portion. The table records some 41,000 clones, 83% of them present only once. The sequencing here drew on PBMCs, taken before any cancer treatment. Receptors originate from a man between 40 and 70 years old with stage II lung adenocarcinoma.

The rearrangement links TRBV2 to TRBJ2-4; D remains unclear. This CDR3 comprises 12 residues. Germline values: CDR1 SNHLY, CDR2 FYNNEI. V was clipped by 8 bases and J by 9 bases, with 14 bases between them. The CDR3 nucleotides read TGTGCCAGCTCCTCCTCCGGTACCATTCAGTACTTC. Protein sequence: CASSSSGTIQYF.

The J gene is TRBJ2-5, the V gene TRBV9; D uncertain. Germline CDR1 is SGDLS and CDR2 is YYNGEE. Trimming removed 3 bases from V and 4 bases from J, with 10 bases in between. This CDR3 has 13 residues. CDR3 loop: CASSGVIGETQYF. The CDR3 DNA reads TGTGCCAGCAGCGGCGTCATCGGAGAGACCCAGTACTTC. Using reference TRBV9 and TRBJ2-5 for the parts outside the CDR3, the full variable domain is DSGVTQTPKHLITATGQRVTLRCSPRSGDLSVYWYQQSLDQGLQFLIQYYNGEERAKGNILERFSAQQFPDLHSELNLSSLELGDSALYFCASSGVIGETQYFGPGTRLLVL.